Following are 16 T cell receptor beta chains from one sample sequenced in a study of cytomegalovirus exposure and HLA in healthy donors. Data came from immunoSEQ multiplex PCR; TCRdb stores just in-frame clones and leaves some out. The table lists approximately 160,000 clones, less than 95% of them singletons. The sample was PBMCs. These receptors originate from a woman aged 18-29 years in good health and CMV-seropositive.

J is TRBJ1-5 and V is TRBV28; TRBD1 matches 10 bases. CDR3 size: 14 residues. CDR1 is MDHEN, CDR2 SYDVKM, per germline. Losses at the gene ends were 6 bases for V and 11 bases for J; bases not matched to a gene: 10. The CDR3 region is CASRPLRTGGTQHF. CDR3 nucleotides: TGTGCCAGCAGGCCACTTCGGACAGGGGGAACCCAGCATTTT.

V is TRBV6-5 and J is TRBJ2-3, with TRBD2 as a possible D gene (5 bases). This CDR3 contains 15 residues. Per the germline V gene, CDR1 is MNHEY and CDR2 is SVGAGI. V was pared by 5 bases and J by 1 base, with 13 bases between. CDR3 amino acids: CASSRRRGGTDTQYF. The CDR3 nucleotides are TGTGCCAGCAGTAGGAGGCGTGGCGGCACAGATACGCAGTATTTT.

This CDR3 is CASSLTGRGTDTQYF. The CDR3 DNA reads as TGTGCCAGCAGCTTAACAGGGAGAGGCACAGATACGCAGTATTTT. The J gene is TRBJ2-3, the V gene TRBV5-4, with D tentatively TRBD1 (6 bases). The CDR3 is made up of 15 amino acids. V was shortened by 2 bases and J by 1 base, with 11 bases between the two germline ends. Germline CDR1 and CDR2: SGHNT and YYREEE (reference sequence).

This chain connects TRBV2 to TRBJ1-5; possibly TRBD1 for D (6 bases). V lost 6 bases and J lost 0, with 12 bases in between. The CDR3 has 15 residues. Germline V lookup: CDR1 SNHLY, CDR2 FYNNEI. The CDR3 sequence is CASSQDRNSNQPQHF. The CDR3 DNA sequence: TGTGCCAGCAGCCAGGACAGAAATAGCAATCAGCCCCAGCATTTT.

CDR3 loop: CASSLAPAGVQETQYF. The CDR3 nucleotides are TGTGCCAGCAGCTTAGCCCCGGCAGGCGTCCAAGAGACCCAGTACTTC. The rearrangement uses TRBV7-9 and TRBJ2-5; D unresolved. Trimming cost V 0 bases and J 1 base, with 12 bases left between them. The CDR3 spans 16 residues. Looked up from germline, CDR1 is SEHNR and CDR2 is FQNEAQ (reference sequence).

The CDR3 DNA sequence: TGTGCCAGCTCGCGGCGGACAGGGGAAGTGAAGACCCAGTACTTC. Protein product: CASSRRTGEVKTQYF. This chain joins TRBV28 and TRBJ2-5; 9 bases match TRBD1. The germline CDR1 and CDR2 sequences are MDHEN and SYDVKM. The J segment lost 6 bases and the V segment lost 8 bases, leaving 13 bases of the junction unmatched. The CDR3 extends over 15 amino acids.

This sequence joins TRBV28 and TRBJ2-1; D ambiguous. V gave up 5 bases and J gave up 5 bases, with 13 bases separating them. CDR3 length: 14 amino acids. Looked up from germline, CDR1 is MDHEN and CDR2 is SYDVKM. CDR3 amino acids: CASSPRGGHNEQFF. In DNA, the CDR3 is TGTGCCAGCAGTCCCCGCGGCGGTCACAATGAGCAGTTCTTC.

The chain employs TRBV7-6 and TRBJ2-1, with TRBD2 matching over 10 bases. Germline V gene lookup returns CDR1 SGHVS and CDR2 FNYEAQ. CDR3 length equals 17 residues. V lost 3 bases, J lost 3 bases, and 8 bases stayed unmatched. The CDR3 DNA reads TGTGCCAGCAGCTTGCCACTAGCGGGAAAAATCTACAATGAGCAGTTCTTC. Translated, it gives CASSLPLAGKIYNEQFF. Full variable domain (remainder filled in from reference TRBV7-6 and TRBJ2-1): GAGVSQSPRYKVTKRGQDVALRCDPISGHVSLYWYRQALGQGPEFLTYFNYEAQQDKSGLPNDRFSAERPEGSISTLTIQRTEQRDSAMYRCASSLPLAGKIYNEQFFGPGTRLTVL.

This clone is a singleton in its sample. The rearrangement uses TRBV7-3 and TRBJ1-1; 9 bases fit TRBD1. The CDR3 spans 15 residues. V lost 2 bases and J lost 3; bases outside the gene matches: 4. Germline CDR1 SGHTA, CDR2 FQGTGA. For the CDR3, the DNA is TGTGCCAGCAGCTTAGCGGGACAGGGTGACACTGAAGCTTTCTTT. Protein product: CASSLAGQGDTEAFF.

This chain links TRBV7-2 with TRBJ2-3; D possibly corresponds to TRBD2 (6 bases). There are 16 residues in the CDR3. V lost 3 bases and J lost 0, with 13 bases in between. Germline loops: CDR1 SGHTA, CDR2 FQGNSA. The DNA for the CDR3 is TGTGCCAGCAGCTTCCCGGGACTGCGTAGCACAGATACGCAGTATTTT. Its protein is CASSFPGLRSTDTQYF.

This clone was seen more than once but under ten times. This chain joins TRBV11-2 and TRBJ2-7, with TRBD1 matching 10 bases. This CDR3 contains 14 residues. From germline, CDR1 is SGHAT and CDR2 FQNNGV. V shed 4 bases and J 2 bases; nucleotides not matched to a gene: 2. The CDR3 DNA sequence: TGTGCCAGCAGCTCGGGGACAGGGGCCTACGAGCAGTACTTC. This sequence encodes CASSSGTGAYEQYF.

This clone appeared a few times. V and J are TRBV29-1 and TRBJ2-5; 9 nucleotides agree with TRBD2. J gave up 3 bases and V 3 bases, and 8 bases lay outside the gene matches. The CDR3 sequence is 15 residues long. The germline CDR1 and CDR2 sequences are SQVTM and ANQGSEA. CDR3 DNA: TGCAGCGTTGAGGAGGGTAGCGGGGGAGAAGAGACCCAGTACTTC. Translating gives CSVEEGSGGEETQYF.

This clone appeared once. CDR3 loop: CASSWGGYQETQYF. The CDR3 nucleotides read TGTGCCAGCAGCTGGGGGGGATACCAAGAGACCCAGTACTTC. The chain joins TRBV5-4 to TRBJ2-5; 7 bases fit TRBD2. With V trimmed by 3 bases and J by 0 bases, 2 bases remained unmatched. The CDR3 consists of 14 residues. Germline V gene sequence: CDR1 SGHNT, CDR2 YYREEE (reference sequence).

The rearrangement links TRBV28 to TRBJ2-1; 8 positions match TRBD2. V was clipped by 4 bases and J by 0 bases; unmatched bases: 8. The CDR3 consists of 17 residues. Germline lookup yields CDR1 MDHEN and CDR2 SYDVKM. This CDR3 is CASSSRTSTSSYNEQFF. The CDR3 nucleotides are TGTGCCAGCAGTTCACGGACTAGCACGAGCTCCTACAATGAGCAGTTCTTC.

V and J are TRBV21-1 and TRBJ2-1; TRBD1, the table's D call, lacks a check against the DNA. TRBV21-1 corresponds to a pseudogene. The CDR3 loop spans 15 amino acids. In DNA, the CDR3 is TGTGCCAGCAGCAAAGAAAAGGACAGGGACAATGAGCAGTTCTTC. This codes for CASSKEKDRDNEQFF.

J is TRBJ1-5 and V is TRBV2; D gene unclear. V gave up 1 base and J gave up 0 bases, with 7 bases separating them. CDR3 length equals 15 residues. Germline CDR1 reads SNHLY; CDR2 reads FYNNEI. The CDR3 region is CASSEVVYSNQPQHF. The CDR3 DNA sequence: TGTGCCAGCAGTGAAGTGGTCTATAGCAATCAGCCCCAGCATTTT.